This TCR beta chain was identified in a study of OX40 agonist ivuxolimab in advanced cancers. Libraries were prepared by immunoSEQ multiplex PCR; TCRdb keeps only in-frame clonotypes and omits some of them. Here the sample spans around 60,000 clones, approximately 90% being singletons. CDR1 MDHEN and CDR2 SYDVKM come from the germline V gene. Trimming cost V 6 bases and J 6 bases, with 14 bases left between them. The CDR3 has 14 amino acids. This sequence joins TRBV28 and TRBJ2-2; no reliable D call. This specimen was CD4+ or CD8+ T cells sorted from blood, taken in a trial of the OX40 agonist ivuxolimab. The origin of this receptor is an adult with an advanced solid tumor such as melanoma, head and neck, liver or kidney cancer. CDR3 in amino acids: CASSPLWVSGELFF. The CDR3 DNA is TGTGCCAGCAGCCCCCTTTGGGTTTCCGGGGAGCTGTTTTTT. The full variable domain, its missing parts supplied by reference TRBV28 and TRBJ2-2, is DVKVTQSSRYLVKRTGEKVFLECVQDMDHENMFWYRQDPGLGLRLIYFSYDVKMKEKGDIPEGYSVSREKKERFSLILESASTNQTSMYLCASSPLWVSGELFFGEGSRLTVL.